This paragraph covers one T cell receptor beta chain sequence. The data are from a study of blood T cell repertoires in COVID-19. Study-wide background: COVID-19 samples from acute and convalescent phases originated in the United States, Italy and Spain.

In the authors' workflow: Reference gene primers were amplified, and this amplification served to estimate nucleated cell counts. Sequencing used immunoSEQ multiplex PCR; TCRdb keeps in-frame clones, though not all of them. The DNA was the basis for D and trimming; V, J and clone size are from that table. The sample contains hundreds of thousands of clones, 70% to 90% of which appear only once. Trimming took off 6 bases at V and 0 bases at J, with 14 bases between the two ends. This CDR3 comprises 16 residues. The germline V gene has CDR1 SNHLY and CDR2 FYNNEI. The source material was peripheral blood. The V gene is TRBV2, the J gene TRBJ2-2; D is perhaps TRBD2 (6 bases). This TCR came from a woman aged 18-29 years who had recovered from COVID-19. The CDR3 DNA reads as TGTGCCAGCAGCTGGGACTCACCATCGAACACCGGGGAGCTGTTTTTT. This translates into CASSWDSPSNTGELFF.